Detailed here is one TCR beta chain. These data originate in a study of glioma-infiltrating T cells after dendritic cell vaccination. As for the study in general: At biweekly intervals, patients got three intradermal dendritic cell vaccine injections.

Amplification used 60 V beta primers and 13 J beta primers. Here immunoSEQ multiplex PCR was the method, and the copy in TCRdb shows in-frame clones only, minus some. The sample includes under 70,000 clones, 82% of them seen just once. The starting material was blood, obtained before dendritic cell vaccination. The receptor's source is a human donor with glioblastoma.

The CDR3 DNA reads TGTGCCAGCAGCTTAAGACAGGGGAGTGGCGGGGAGCTGTTTTTT. This translates into CASSLRQGSGGELFF. The rearrangement links TRBV11-3 to TRBJ2-2; TRBD1 matches at 8 bases. The CDR3 is made up of 15 amino acids. CDR1 and CDR2 (germline): SGHNT, YENEEA. V was clipped by 2 bases and J by 7 bases; unmatched bases: 6.